This T cell receptor beta chain originates from a study of beta chain features in type 1 diabetes. Study at large: Cells sorted and examined across all samples totaled approximately 100 million.

A few counts support this clone. Its antigen is still unknown. Sorted populations were all over 95% pure. Study outcomes and limitations: For Type 1 diabetes patients, all four CD4+ subsets carried TCRB CDR3s that were moderately but significantly shorter. The naive, central memory and Treg TCRB repertoires of patients appeared to be more similar to one another than those of healthy donors.

Germline CDR1 is SGHNT and CDR2 is YYREEE (reference sequence). The length of the CDR3 is 14 residues. J was trimmed by 5 bases and V by 0 bases; bases with no gene match: 4. The whole isolated RNA underwent reverse transcription, so sequencing captured expressed TCRB transcripts. Here immunoSEQ multiplex PCR was the method, and the copy in TCRdb shows in-frame clones only, minus some. The sample holds over 600,000 clones, around 12% seen once. V and J are TRBV5-4 and TRBJ1-2, with 7 nucleotides matching TRBD1. This clonotype was sampled from a man in his thirties or forties with type 1 diabetes. Sequenced input: naive CD4+ T cells from blood. Written as DNA, the CDR3 is TGTGCCAGCAGCTTGGGGACAGGCCTTTATGGCTACACCTTC. Protein product: CASSLGTGLYGYTF.